This T cell receptor beta chain was profiled in a study of cytomegalovirus exposure and HLA in healthy donors. Study-wide results and caveats: The likely explanation for a cluster of highly shared sequence variants was sequencing artifact. For most TCR beta V segments, an earlier analysis put the productive rate at about 87% or about 30% of the time. Among immune exposure information, only CMV serostatus was available.

A multiplex PCR was run with 60 Vbeta primers and 13 Jbeta primers. Sequencing used immunoSEQ multiplex PCR; TCRdb keeps in-frame clones, though not all of them. The data hold some 150,000 clones, with around 80% observed a single time. All donors participated as healthy donors of bone marrow. Remarks on this clone: Its target is not known.

This CDR3 region has 17 residues. After removal of 5 bases from V and 7 bases from J, the junction contained 15 bases not matched to a gene. Germline CDR1 and CDR2: ENHRY and SYGVKD. Sequenced sample: PBMCs. The chain carries TRBV10-3 and TRBJ2-7; 12 nucleotides line up with TRBD1. This receptor was taken from a middle-aged man in good health and CMV-seronegative. CDR3 DNA: TGTGCCATCAGTCCGAGGGGGGGACAGGGGGCTTCATGGGAGCAGTACTTC. Its protein product is CAISPRGGQGASWEQYF.